The 30 T cell receptor beta chains in this list originate from one sample, sequenced in a study of blood T cells in healthy people across ages. Together with a sample-barcoded 5' primer, a J-beta primer mix was included in a second PCR lasting 7 to 11 cycles. Via MiXCR, TCRdb re-called the 5' RACE reads, giving one row per CDR3 protein. Of around 1,500,000 distinct CDR3 sequences in the sample, roughly 40% were seen once. The sample comprised blood. The origin of the receptors is a woman in her late teens or twenties in good health.

V gene TRBV20-1 combines with J gene TRBJ1-6; TRBD1 agrees at 8 bases. This CDR3 spans 14 amino acids. The V and J ends lost 6 bases and 10 bases, in that order; junction bases with no gene match: 11. CDR1 is DFQATT, CDR2 SNEGSKA, per germline (reference sequence). The CDR3 DNA sequence: TGCAGTGCCCCGGACAGGGCGTTAAGGTCACCCCTCCACTTT. Translated: CSAPDRALRSPLHF.

This clonotype has only a few counts. J is TRBJ1-6 and V is TRBV5-1; D is possibly TRBD1 (6 bases). The CDR3 contains 15 residues. Germline CDR1 and CDR2: SGHRS and YFSETQ. V shed 0 bases and J shed 8 bases, with 12 bases lying between them. CDR3 bases: TGCGCCAGCAGCTTGGAGGGGGTCGAGGATTCACCCCTCCACTTT. Translated: CASSLEGVEDSPLHF.

The sample holds many counts of this clonotype. A much larger clonotype is one base distant, so this may be a read error. This chain links TRBV29-1 with TRBJ2-7, with 13 bases identical to TRBD2. Germline CDR1 SQVTM, CDR2 ANQGSEA. The V segment lost 7 bases and the J segment 7 bases; nucleotides outside the gene matches: 4. The CDR3 extends over 12 amino acids. The CDR3 here is CSAGLAGNEQYF. The CDR3 bases are TGCAGCGCGGGACTAGCGGGAAATGAGCAGTACTTC.

The chain uses TRBV5-1 and TRBJ2-3; 8 bases fit TRBD2. Germline CDR1 and CDR2: SGHRS and YFSETQ. Trimming removed 5 bases from V and 5 bases from J; junction bases left unmatched: 10. The CDR3 sequence is 15 residues long. CDR3 residues: CASRARGLVEDTQYF. CDR3 coding DNA: TGCGCCAGCAGGGCCCGGGGACTAGTCGAAGATACGCAGTATTTT.

The rearrangement joins TRBV12-3 or TRBV12-4 to TRBJ2-2; TRBD2 agrees at 11 bases. The CDR3 loop spans 14 amino acids. The trim removed 7 bases at V and 6 bases at J, leaving 4 bases unmatched. In DNA, the CDR3 is TGTGCCAGCATCCCTAGCGGGGGGTCCGGGGAGCTGTTTTTT. Translating gives CASIPSGGSGELFF.

As concerns this clonotype: At one end the junction does not follow the germline gene, possibly because of a read error. The chain links TRBV14 to TRBJ2-7; 10 bases map to TRBD1. CDR3 length: 16 residues. CDR1 is SGHDN and CDR2 is FVKESK in the germline V gene. This CDR3 reads CARSQDIGTGVNEQYF. As DNA, the CDR3 is TGTGCCCGCAGCCAAGATATCGGGACAGGGGTCAACGAGCAGTACTTC.

The chain has TRBV29-1 and TRBJ2-1; no clear D gene. Deletions cut 8 bases from V and 0 bases from J, with 14 bases between. This CDR3 is 14 amino acids long. Germline V lookup: CDR1 SQVTM, CDR2 ANQGSEA. As DNA, the CDR3 is TGCAGCTCGACGGGCGGTACCTCCTACAATGAGCAGTTCTTC. Its protein is CSSTGGTSYNEQFF.

Only a few counts were recorded for this clonotype. The chain is built from TRBV10-3 and TRBJ2-6, with D perhaps TRBD1 or TRBD2 (5 bases each). CDR3 size: 18 residues. Germline CDR1 reads ENHRY; CDR2 reads SYGVKD. The V gene lost 3 bases and the J gene lost 0 bases, with 15 bases spanning the gap. The CDR3 loop reads CAISDASGRLSGANVLTF. The CDR3 nucleotides read TGTGCCATCAGTGACGCGTCGGGGCGGCTCTCTGGGGCCAACGTCCTGACTTTC.

V gene TRBV10-3 combines with J gene TRBJ2-5, with D perhaps assigned TRBD1 or TRBD2 (5 bases each). The assigned J gene may be wrong: the sequence end matches TRBJ2-7 better. The germline gives CDR1 ENHRY, CDR2 SYGVKD. The CDR3 runs 14 residues. The CDR3 here is CAISALGALGEQYF. In nucleotides, the CDR3 is TGTGCCATCAGCGCACTCGGGGCGCTCGGCGAGCAGTACTTC.

The V call is TRBV20-1, the J call TRBJ1-1; 7 nucleotides match TRBD1. The CDR3 covers 14 residues. CDR1 and CDR2 from the germline V gene are DFQATT and SNEGSKA (reference sequence). Trimming removed 7 bases from V and 0 bases from J; junction bases left unmatched: 8. CDR3 in amino acids: CSVGTDSMNTEAFF. CDR3 nucleotide sequence: TGCAGTGTGGGGACAGATAGCATGAACACTGAAGCTTTCTTT.

The chain couples TRBV5-1 to TRBJ2-7, with no clear D. Germline CDR1 reads SGHRS; CDR2 reads YFSETQ. The ends were cut back, 6 bases at V and 10 bases at J, with 17 bases in the middle. The CDR3 covers 12 residues. CDR3 in amino acids: CASTQSEEAQYF. In DNA, the CDR3 is TGCGCCAGCACCCAATCAGAAGAGGCCCAGTACTTC.

The gene calls are TRBV6-1 and TRBJ2-3; D ambiguous. Per the germline V gene, CDR1 is MNHNS and CDR2 is SASEGT. The CDR3 is 17 residues long. The V and J ends lost 2 bases and 0 bases respectively, with 15 bases between them. The CDR3 nucleotides are TGTGCCAGCAGTGAACGTCGGACGGCGACTAGCACAGATACGCAGTATTTT. Protein sequence: CASSERRTATSTDTQYF.

This clonotype was observed a single time. A read error may be the cause here, since a much bigger clone is one base away. The CDR3 loop reads CASSASGEGIYEQYF. The DNA for the CDR3 is TGTGCCAGCAGCGCTTCAGGGGAGGGAATCTACGAGCAGTACTTC. The genes are TRBV7-2 and TRBJ2-7; maybe TRBD2 (7 bases). The CDR3 is 15 residues long. Trimming cost V 5 bases and J 3 bases, with 17 bases left between them. CDR1 is SGHTA and CDR2 is FQGNSA in the germline V gene.

V usage is TRBV2 and J usage is TRBJ2-1; possibly TRBD1 for D (6 bases). CDR1 and CDR2 (germline): SNHLY, FYNNEI. V gave up 4 bases and J gave up 2 bases, with 9 bases separating them. The CDR3 has 14 residues. CDR3 protein: CASSGTVTYNEQFF. DNA for the CDR3: TGTGCCAGCAGTGGGACAGTTACCTACAATGAGCAGTTCTTC.

CDR3 amino acids: CASSNTGTEQFF. CDR3 sequence (DNA): TGTGCCAGCAGTAATACAGGGACTGAGCAGTTCTTC. The V and J genes are TRBV2 and TRBJ2-1; a weak D match, TRBD1 (6 bases). V dropped 5 bases and J dropped 9 bases, with 11 bases sitting between them. The germline V gene has CDR1 SNHLY and CDR2 FYNNEI. CDR3 length equals 12 residues.

V gene TRBV3-1 combines with J gene TRBJ2-3, with TRBD2 matching over 7 bases. The CDR3 extends over 16 amino acids. Germline CDR1 reads LGHDT; CDR2 reads YNNKEL (reference sequence). Trimming removed 4 bases from V and 6 bases from J; junction bases left unmatched: 13. CDR3 DNA: TGTGCCAGCAGCCCCAGAGGAGGACTAGGGGCGGATACGCAGTATTTT. As protein: CASSPRGGLGADTQYF.

On this clonotype itself: At one of its ends the junction is not consistent with the germline gene, which may arise from a read error. The chain couples TRBV12-3 or TRBV12-4 to TRBJ2-7; 7 bases map to TRBD1. The CDR3 runs to 14 residues. CDR3 nucleotides: TGTGCCGGCAGTATACGGGACAGAGCCTACGAGCAGTACTTC. Encoded protein: CAGSIRDRAYEQYF.

There are a few counts of this clonotype. The rearrangement uses TRBV3-1 and TRBJ2-7; D is perhaps TRBD1 (6 bases). The DNA end is more similar to TRBJ2-5, so the J call may be wrong. CDR3 length: 18 amino acids. From germline, CDR1 is LGHDT and CDR2 YNNKEL (reference sequence). The CDR3 bases are TGTGCCAGCAGCCGAACAAGCAAGTATCTCTACAGGGTGGAGACCCAGTACTTC. Its translation is CASSRTSKYLYRVETQYF.

The gene calls are TRBV5-1 and TRBJ2-3; 11 bases align to TRBD2. The CDR3 sequence is 16 residues long. The V gene's germline CDR1 is SGHRS and CDR2 YFSETQ. The V and J ends lost 4 bases and 4 bases, in that order; junction bases with no gene match: 8. The CDR3 DNA sequence: TGCGCCAGCAGCGTAAGACTAGCGGGGAGCGCAGATACGCAGTATTTT. Amino acids: CASSVRLAGSADTQYF.

V gene TRBV28 combines with J gene TRBJ1-6, with D uncertain. The V end lost 7 bases, the J end lost 8 bases, and 18 bases lay between the germline ends. Looked up from germline, CDR1 is MDHEN and CDR2 is SYDVKM. The CDR3 runs to 15 residues. Written as DNA, the CDR3 is TGTGCCAGCATCCCAATTGGCGTTACTGATTCACCCCTCCACTTT. This translates into CASIPIGVTDSPLHF.

This chain connects TRBV6-1 to TRBJ2-1, with 11 bases lining up with TRBD2. The J segment lost 7 bases and the V segment lost 4 bases, leaving 12 bases of the junction unmatched. Germline loops: CDR1 MNHNS, CDR2 SASEGT. The CDR3 runs to 17 residues. This CDR3 reads CASSAVAGGPLGNEQFF. The CDR3 DNA is TGTGCCAGCAGTGCCGTAGCGGGAGGGCCGCTTGGTAATGAGCAGTTCTTC.

The chain joins TRBV14 to TRBJ2-1; the D is unclear. The CDR3 covers 15 residues. CDR1 is SGHDN, CDR2 FVKESK, per germline. Trimming stripped 5 bases from V and 5 bases from J, with 16 bases between. CDR3 DNA sequence: TGTGCCAGCAGCTCAAGAAGAGAGAGGCACAATGAGCAGTTCTTC. Translating it yields CASSSRRERHNEQFF.

For the CDR3, the DNA is TGTGCCAGCAGCCTAGCGGTAGGCCCCTACAATGAGCAGTTCTTC. As protein: CASSLAVGPYNEQFF. This chain links TRBV14 with TRBJ2-1, with D maybe TRBD2 (6 bases). CDR3 length: 15 residues. The V end was cut by 4 bases, the J end by 2 bases, with 12 bases between. In germline, CDR1 is SGHDN, CDR2 FVKESK.

The table lists this clonotype with a few counts. The chain joins TRBV12-3 or TRBV12-4 to TRBJ2-1; tentative D call: TRBD2 (7 bases). V gave up 7 bases and J gave up 10 bases, with 17 bases separating them. CDR3 length equals 13 residues. The CDR3 sequence is CASNPTRGTEQFF. The CDR3 bases are TGTGCCAGCAACCCAACGCGGGGGACAGAGCAGTTCTTC.

This clonotype was recorded a few times. The chain combines TRBV6-5 with TRBJ2-1; no definite D call. V lost 0 bases and J lost 4, with 7 bases in between. Germline CDR1 and CDR2: MNHEY and SVGAGI. CDR3 length: 14 amino acids. The CDR3 DNA sequence: TGTGCCAGCAGTTACTCCCTTAGTTACAATGAGCAGTTCTTC. Residues: CASSYSLSYNEQFF.

This clonotype was seen once. V usage is TRBV3-1 and J usage is TRBJ2-7; 7 bases fit TRBD1. The CDR3 loop spans 15 amino acids. V lost 2 bases and J lost 7; bases outside the gene matches: 11. The V gene's germline CDR1 is LGHDT and CDR2 YNNKEL (reference sequence). CDR3: CASSQKGARRDEQYF. CDR3 bases: TGTGCCAGCAGCCAAAAGGGGGCCCGCAGGGATGAGCAGTACTTC.

V and J are TRBV2 and TRBJ2-4, with D possibly being TRBD2 (5 bases). The CDR3 is 15 residues long. Germline CDR1 is SNHLY and CDR2 is FYNNEI. V was trimmed by 3 bases and J by 5 bases, leaving 14 bases between them. The CDR3 is CASSDRGMAENIQYF. The DNA of the CDR3 is TGTGCCAGCAGTGATCGGGGAATGGCCGAAAACATTCAGTACTTC.

This clonotype was counted between two and nine times. V and J are TRBV12-3 or TRBV12-4 and TRBJ2-5; 15 bases map to TRBD2. The CDR3 sequence is 17 residues long. V was pared by 4 bases and J by 5 bases, with 8 bases of the junction left unmatched. CDR3 in amino acids: CASSSAGTSGRSETQYF. Written as DNA, the CDR3 is TGTGCCAGCAGTTCGGCCGGGACTAGCGGGAGGTCCGAGACCCAGTACTTC.

The CDR3 sequence is CASSLWDAVTDTQYF. The CDR3 nucleotides read TGTGCCAGCAGCTTATGGGACGCAGTCACAGATACGCAGTATTTT. This chain joins TRBV5-5 and TRBJ2-3, with D perhaps being TRBD1 or TRBD2 (5 bases each). Looked up from germline, CDR1 is SGHKS and CDR2 is YYEKEE (reference sequence). V dropped 2 bases and J dropped 2 bases, with 12 bases sitting between them. This CDR3 has 15 residues.

This clonotype has more than one count but fewer than ten. The chain is built from TRBV10-3 and TRBJ1-2; a possible D gene is TRBD1 (6 bases). Germline V gene sequence: CDR1 ENHRY, CDR2 SYGVKD. CDR3 length: 14 amino acids. V gave up 7 bases and J gave up 5 bases, with 17 bases separating them. The CDR3 nucleotides are TGTGCCATCACCCGGTCTGGGGGGCGGTATGGCTACACCTTC. It is translated as CAITRSGGRYGYTF.